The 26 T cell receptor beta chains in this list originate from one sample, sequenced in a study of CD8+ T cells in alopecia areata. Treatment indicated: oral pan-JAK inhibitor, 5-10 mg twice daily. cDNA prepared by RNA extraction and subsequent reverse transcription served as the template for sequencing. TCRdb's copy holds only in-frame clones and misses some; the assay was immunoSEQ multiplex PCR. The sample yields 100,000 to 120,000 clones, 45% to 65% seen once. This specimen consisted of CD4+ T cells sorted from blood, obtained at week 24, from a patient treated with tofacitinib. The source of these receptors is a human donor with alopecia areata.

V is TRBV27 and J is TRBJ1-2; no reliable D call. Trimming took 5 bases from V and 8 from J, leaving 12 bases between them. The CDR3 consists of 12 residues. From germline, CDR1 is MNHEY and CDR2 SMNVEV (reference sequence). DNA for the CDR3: TGTGCCAGCAGTCCCCGGGGAGGAGGCTACACCTTC. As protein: CASSPRGGGYTF.

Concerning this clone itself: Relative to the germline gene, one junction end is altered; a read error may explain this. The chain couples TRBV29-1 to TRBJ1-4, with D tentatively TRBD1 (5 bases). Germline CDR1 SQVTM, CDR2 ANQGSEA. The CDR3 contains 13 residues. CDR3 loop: CSVKDSRNEKLFF. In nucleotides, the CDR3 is TGCAGCGTTAAAGACAGTAGGAATGAAAAACTGTTTTTT. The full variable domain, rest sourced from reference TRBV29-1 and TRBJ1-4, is SAVISQKPSRDICQRGTSLTIQCQVDSQVTMMFWYRQQPGQSLTLIATANQGSEATYESGFVIDKFPISRPNLTFSTLTVSNMSPEDSSIYLCSVKDSRNEKLFFGSGTQLSVL.

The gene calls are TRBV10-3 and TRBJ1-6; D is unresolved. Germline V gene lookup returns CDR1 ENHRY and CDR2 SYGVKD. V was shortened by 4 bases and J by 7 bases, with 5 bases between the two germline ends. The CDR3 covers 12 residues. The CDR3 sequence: CAISAGNSPLHF. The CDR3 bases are TGTGCCATCAGTGCGGGAAATTCACCCCTCCACTTT.

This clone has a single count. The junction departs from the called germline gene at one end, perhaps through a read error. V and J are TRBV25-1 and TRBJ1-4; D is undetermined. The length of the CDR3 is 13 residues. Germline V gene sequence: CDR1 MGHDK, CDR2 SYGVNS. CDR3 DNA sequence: TGTGCCAGCAGTCTACAGACTAATGAAAAACTGTTTTTC. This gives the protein CASSLQTNEKLFF.

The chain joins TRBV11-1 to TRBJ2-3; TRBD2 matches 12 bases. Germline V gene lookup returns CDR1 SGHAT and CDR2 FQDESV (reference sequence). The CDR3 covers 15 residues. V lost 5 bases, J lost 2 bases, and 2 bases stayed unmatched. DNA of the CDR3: TGTGCCAGCAGCCCTAGCGGGGGGGCCACAGATACGCAGTATTTT. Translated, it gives CASSPSGGATDTQYF.

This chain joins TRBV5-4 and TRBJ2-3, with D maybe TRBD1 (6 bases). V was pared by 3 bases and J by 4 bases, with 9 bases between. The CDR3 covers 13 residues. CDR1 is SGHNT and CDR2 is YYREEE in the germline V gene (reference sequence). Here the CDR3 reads CASSYKGADTQYF. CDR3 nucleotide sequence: TGTGCCAGCAGCTACAAGGGGGCAGATACGCAGTATTTT. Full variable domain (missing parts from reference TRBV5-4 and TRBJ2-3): ETGVTQSPTHLIKTRGQQVTLRCSSQSGHNTVSWYQQALGQGPQFIFQYYREEENGRGNFPPRFSGLQFPNYSSELNVNALELDDSALYLCASSYKGADTQYFGPGTRLTVL.

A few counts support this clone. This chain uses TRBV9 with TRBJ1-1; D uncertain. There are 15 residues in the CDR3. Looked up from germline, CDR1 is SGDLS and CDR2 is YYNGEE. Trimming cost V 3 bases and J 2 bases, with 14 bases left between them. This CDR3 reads CASSDIFAGNTEAFF. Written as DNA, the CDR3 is TGTGCCAGCAGCGATATTTTCGCCGGTAACACTGAAGCTTTCTTT.

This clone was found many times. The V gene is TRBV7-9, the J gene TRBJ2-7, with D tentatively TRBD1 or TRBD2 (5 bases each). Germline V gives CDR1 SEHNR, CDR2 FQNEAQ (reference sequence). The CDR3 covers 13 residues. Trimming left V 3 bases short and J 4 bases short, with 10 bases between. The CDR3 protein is CASSFGKGYEQYF. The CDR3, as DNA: TGTGCCAGCAGCTTCGGGAAGGGGTACGAGCAGTACTTC.

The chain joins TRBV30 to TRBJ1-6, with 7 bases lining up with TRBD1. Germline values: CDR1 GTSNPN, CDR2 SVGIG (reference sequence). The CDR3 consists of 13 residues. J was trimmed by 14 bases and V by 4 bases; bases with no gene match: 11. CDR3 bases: TGTGCCTGGAAACATACAGGGGACTCGGCCCTCCACTTT. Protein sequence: CAWKHTGDSALHF.

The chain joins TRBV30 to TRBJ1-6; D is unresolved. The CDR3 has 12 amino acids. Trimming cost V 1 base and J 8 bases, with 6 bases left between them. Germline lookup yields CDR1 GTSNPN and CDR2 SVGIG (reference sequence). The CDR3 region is CAWSGVHSPLHF. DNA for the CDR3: TGTGCCTGGAGTGGTGTACATTCACCCCTCCACTTT.

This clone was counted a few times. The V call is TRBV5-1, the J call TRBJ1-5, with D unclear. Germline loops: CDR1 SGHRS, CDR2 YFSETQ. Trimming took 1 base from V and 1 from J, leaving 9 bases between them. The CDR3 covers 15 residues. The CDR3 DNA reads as TGCGCCAGCAGCTTGTTTGCCGGGAGCAATCAGCCCCAGCATTTT. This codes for CASSLFAGSNQPQHF.

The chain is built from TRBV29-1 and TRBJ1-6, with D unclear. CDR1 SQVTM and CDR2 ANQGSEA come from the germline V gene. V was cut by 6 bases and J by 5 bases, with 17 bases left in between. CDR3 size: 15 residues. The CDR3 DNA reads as TGCAGCGTACGAACGACCGGGTCCAATAATTCACCCCTCCACTTT. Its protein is CSVRTTGSNNSPLHF.

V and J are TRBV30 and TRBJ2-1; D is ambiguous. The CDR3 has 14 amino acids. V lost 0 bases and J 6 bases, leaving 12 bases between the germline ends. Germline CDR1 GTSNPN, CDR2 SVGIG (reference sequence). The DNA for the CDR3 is TGTGCCTGGAGTGTGACAAGCAGTTTCAATGAGCAGTTCTTC. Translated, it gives CAWSVTSSFNEQFF.

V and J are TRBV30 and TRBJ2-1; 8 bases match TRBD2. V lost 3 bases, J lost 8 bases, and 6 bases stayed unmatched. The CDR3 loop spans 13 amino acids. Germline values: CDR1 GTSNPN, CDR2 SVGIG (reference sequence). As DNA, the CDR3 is TGTGCCTGGAGCGGGGGGGCCCCTCATGAGCAGTTCTTC. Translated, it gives CAWSGGAPHEQFF.

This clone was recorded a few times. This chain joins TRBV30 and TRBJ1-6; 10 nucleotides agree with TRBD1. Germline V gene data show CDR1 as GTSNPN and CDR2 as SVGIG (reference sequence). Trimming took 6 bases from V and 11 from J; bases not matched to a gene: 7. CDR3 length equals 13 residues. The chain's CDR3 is CACRDRGLTPLHF. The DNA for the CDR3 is TGTGCCTGCCGGGACAGGGGACTAACACCCCTCCACTTT. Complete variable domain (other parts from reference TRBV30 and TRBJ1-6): SQTIHQWPATLVQPVGSPLSLECTVEGTSNPNLYWYRQAAGRGLQLLFYSVGIGQISSEVPQNLSASRPQDRQFILSSKKLLLSDSGFYLCACRDRGLTPLHFGNGTRLTVT.

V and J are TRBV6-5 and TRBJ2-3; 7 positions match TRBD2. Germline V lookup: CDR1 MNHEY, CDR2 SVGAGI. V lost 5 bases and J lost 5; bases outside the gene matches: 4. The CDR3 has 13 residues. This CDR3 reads CASSRLAVDTQYF. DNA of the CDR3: TGTGCCAGCAGTAGGCTAGCGGTAGATACGCAGTATTTT.

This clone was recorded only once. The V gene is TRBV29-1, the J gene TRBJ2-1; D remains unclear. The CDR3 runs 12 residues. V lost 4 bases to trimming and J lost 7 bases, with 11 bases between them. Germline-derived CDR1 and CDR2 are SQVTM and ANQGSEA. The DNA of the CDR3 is TGCAGCGTTGCTCAGAGTTCGAATGAGCAGTTCTTC. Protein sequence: CSVAQSSNEQFF.

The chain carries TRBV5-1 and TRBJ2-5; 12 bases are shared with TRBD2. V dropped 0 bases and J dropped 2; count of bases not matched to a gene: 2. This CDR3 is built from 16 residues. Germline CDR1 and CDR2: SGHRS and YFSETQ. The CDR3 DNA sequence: TGCGCCAGCAGCTTGGCGACTAGCGGGGGTCAAGAGACCCAGTACTTC. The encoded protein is CASSLATSGGQETQYF.

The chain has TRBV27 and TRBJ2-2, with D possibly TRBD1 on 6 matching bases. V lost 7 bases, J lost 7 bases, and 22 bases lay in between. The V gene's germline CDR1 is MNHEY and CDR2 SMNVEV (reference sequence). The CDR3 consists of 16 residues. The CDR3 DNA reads TGTGCCAGCAACGATGCAGGGGTGCGGTCCCGCGGGGAGCTGTTTTTT. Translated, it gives CASNDAGVRSRGELFF.

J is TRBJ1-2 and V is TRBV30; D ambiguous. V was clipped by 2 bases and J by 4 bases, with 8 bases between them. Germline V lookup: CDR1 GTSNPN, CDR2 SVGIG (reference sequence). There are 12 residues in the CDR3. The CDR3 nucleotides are TGTGCCTGGAGTAGTTGGTCCTATGGCTACACCTTC. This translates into CAWSSWSYGYTF.

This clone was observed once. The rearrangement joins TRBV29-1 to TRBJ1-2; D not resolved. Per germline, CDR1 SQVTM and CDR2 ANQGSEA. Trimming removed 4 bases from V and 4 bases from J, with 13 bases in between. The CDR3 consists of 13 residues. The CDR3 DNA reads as TGCAGCGTTGGATCTGGGGTGGGCTATGGCTACACCTTC. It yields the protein CSVGSGVGYGYTF.

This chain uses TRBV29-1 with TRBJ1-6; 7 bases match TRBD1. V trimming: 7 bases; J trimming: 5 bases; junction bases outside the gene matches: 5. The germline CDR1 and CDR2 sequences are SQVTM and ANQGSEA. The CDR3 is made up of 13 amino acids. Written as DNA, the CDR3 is TGCAGCGCTGGACAGGATAATAATTCACCCCTCCACTTT. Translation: CSAGQDNNSPLHF.

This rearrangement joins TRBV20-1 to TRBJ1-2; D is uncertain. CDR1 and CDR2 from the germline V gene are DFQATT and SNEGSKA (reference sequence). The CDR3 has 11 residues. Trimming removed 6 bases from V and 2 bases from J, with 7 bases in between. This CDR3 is CSAKDNYGYTF. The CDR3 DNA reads TGCAGTGCAAAGGACAACTATGGCTACACCTTC.

CDR3 sequence reads: CASSPGVGRTETQYF. The CDR3 bases are TGTGCCAGCTCTCCGGGGGTCGGGAGAACAGAGACCCAGTACTTC. The V call is TRBV18, the J call TRBJ2-5; D is perhaps TRBD2 (6 bases). Trimming removed 6 bases at V and 4 bases at J, with 18 bases between. The CDR3 extends over 15 amino acids. CDR1 and CDR2 from the germline V gene are KGHSH and LQKENI.

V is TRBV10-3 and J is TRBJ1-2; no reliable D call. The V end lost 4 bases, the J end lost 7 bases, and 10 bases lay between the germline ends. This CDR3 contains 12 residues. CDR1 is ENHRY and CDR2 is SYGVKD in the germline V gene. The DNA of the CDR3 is TGTGCCATCAGTGCTTCAGAGTTTGGCTACACCTTC. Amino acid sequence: CAISASEFGYTF.

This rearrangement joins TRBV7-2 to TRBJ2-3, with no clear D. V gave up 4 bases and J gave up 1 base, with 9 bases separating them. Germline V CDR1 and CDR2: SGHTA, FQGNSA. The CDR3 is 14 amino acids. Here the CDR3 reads CASSSAPGTDTQYF. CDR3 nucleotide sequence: TGTGCCAGCAGCTCCGCCCCCGGCACAGATACGCAGTATTTT.